This passage covers 4 T cell receptor beta chains from one sample sequenced in a study of T cell changes during pregnancy in multiple sclerosis. Clones were sequenced by immunoSEQ multiplex PCR, and TCRdb holds only the in-frame ones, with some missing. This table holds more than 70,000 clones, 91% found once. This specimen consisted of peripheral blood, obtained after pregnancy. These receptors all come from a female donor in good health, enrolled as a control in a pregnancy study.

The table lists this clone with a few counts. The chain carries TRBV6-5 and TRBJ1-2; no definite D call. Trimming removed 0 bases at V and 5 bases at J, with 13 bases between. The germline V gene encodes CDR1 MNHEY and CDR2 SVGAGI. The CDR3 totals 15 residues. The CDR3 is CASSYSITSGYGYTF. The CDR3 nucleotides are TGTGCCAGCAGTTACTCTATCACATCGGGGTATGGCTACACCTTC.

The gene calls are TRBV7-2 and TRBJ1-6, with D tentatively TRBD1 (5 bases). Germline assignment: CDR1 SGHTA and CDR2 FQGNSA. The length of the CDR3 is 14 residues. Trimming stripped 2 bases from V and 14 bases from J, with 16 bases between. The CDR3 bases are TGTGCCAGCAGCTTAAAGACAGAAAGGAGGGCCCTCCACTTT. Residues: CASSLKTERRALHF.

V gene TRBV2 combines with J gene TRBJ2-7, with D tentatively TRBD2 (7 bases). Germline lookup yields CDR1 SNHLY and CDR2 FYNNEI. This CDR3 spans 15 amino acids. V lost 7 bases and J lost 3, with 19 bases in between. In DNA, the CDR3 is TGTGCCAGCACTCCGGGGGGCCCCTCACTCTACGAGCAGTACTTC. The encoded protein is CASTPGGPSLYEQYF.

V is TRBV2 and J is TRBJ2-2, with D maybe TRBD2 (6 bases). V gave up 11 bases and J gave up 5 bases, with 9 bases separating them. From germline, CDR1 is SNHLY and CDR2 FYNNEI. The CDR3 is made up of 11 amino acids. The CDR3, as DNA: TGTGCCGGACGGGGGACCGGGGAGCTGTTTTTT. This translates into CAGRGTGELFF.